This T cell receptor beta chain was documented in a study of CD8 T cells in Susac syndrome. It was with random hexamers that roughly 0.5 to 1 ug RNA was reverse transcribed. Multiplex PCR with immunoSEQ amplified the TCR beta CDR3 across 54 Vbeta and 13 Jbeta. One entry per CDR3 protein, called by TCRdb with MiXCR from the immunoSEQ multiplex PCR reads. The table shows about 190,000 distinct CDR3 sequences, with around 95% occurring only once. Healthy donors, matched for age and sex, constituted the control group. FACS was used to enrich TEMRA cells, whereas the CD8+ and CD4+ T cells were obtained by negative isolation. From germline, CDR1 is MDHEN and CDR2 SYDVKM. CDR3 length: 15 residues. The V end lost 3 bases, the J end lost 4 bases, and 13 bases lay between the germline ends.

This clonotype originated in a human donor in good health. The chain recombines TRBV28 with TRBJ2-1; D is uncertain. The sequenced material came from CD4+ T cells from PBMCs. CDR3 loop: CASSLNPVRYNEQFF. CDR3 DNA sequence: TGTGCCAGCAGTTTGAATCCCGTCAGGTACAATGAGCAGTTCTTC.